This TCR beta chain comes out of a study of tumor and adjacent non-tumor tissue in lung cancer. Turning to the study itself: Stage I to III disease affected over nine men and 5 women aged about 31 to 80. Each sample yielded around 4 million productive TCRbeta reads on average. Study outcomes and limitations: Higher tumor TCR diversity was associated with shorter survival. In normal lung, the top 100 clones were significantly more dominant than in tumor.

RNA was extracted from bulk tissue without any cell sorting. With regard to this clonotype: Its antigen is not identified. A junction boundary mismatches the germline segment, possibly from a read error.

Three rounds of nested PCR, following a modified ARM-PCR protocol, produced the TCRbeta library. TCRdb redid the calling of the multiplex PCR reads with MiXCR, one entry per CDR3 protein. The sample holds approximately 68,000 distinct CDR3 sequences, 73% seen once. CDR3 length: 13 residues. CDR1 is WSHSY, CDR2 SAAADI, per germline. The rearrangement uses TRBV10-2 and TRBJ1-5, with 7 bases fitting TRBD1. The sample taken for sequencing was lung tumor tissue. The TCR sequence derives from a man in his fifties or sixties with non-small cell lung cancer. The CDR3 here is CTSTRNRGKPQHF. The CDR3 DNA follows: TGCACCAGCACTCGAAACAGGGGAAAGCCCCAGCATTTT.